This entry concerns a single T cell receptor (beta chain). The antigen remains undetermined. V was clipped by 5 bases and J by 4 bases; unmatched bases: 5. The V gene's germline CDR1 is MDHEN and CDR2 SYDVKM. This CDR3 comprises 14 residues. Using immunoSEQ multiplex PCR, the repertoire was profiled, and TCRdb retains in-frame clones only, with some absent. The sample contains millions of clones, about 92% of which appear only once. The data originate from a study of shared clonotypes between healthy human individuals. Notes on the study in general: It was the few donors that limited the genetic and exposure-history diversity represented. The naive CD4 repertoires of several donors were compared, and approximately 4.7% of clonotypes were shared. Among the subsets, naive ones generally showed larger estimated richness than memory ones.

Terminally differentiated effector memory CD45RA+ cells were excluded from the naive CD8 cells, which were CD45RO-negative and positively selected for CCR7. Free of recent acute infections or vaccinations, the donors were healthy HIV-negative adults. The clonotype originates from a man in his late teens or twenties in good health. Some clones in this sample may be carry-over from other donors' samples. The sample was naive CD8+ T cells from PBMCs. The chain joins TRBV28 to TRBJ1-2; 9 bases fit TRBD1. CDR3 sequence: CASSTGGPLYGYTF. CDR3 nucleotides: TGTGCCAGCAGTACAGGGGGCCCCCTCTATGGCTACACCTTC.